This TCR beta chain was documented in a study of T cell responses to AZD1222 COVID-19 vaccine. Findings of the study overall: Baseline seropositivity characterized only a handful of AZD1222 recipients.

Germline V gene lookup returns CDR1 LNHDA and CDR2 SQIVND (reference sequence). This CDR3 is built from 13 residues. V was pared by 9 bases and J by 4 bases, with 13 bases between. With regard to this clone: Antigen specificity is unknown.

Method: immunoSEQ multiplex PCR; TCRdb's copy keeps in-frame clones and lacks some. The repertoire consists of 100,000 to 150,000 clones, with around 90% occurring once and the leading ten covering roughly 3.9%. This clonotype was obtained from an adult in good health. The sample in question was peripheral blood, obtained on day 0 of AZD1222 vaccination. V usage is TRBV19 and J usage is TRBJ2-1; the D call may be TRBD1 or TRBD2 (5 bases each). The CDR3: CASERDGYNEQFF. The CDR3 bases are TGTGCCAGCGAACGGGACGGTTACAATGAGCAGTTCTTC.